This T cell receptor (beta chain) was retrieved from a study of cytomegalovirus exposure and HLA in healthy donors (dated by TCRdb to 2015 to 2018). Looking at the study overall: In an earlier analysis of roughly 590 of the donors, around 290 Gb of sequence data and 100 million or so unique TCR beta sequences from about 190 million T cells were reported. Approximately 300 gigabases of sequencing data and approximately 92 million unique TCR sequences made up an early release that covered fewer than 650 HLA-typed donors. The genetic ancestry cluster associated with self-reported Caucasian donors included 65% to 90% of the roughly 400 genotyped donors. The aim of the study was to test whether cataloging public T cell receptors could identify signatures of past pathogen exposure. Using immunosequencing, the study profiled T cell repertoires from 666 subjects and related those repertoires to cytomegalovirus serostatus. In addition to the first cohort of 666 subjects, a separate validation cohort of about 120 different subjects was used. To predict cytomegalovirus infection status, the study combined high-throughput TCR immunosequencing, statistical association of individual TCRs with disease status, and machine learning. A later analysis re-analyzed previously published TCR beta repertoires from 650 to 800 donors and added high-resolution HLA genotyping to study TCR occurrence patterns. In the later analysis, no new phenotypic data were used to find candidate immune exposures; instead, reliance was placed on TCR beta sequences and their occurrence across donors. To decide whether each TCR beta V gene segment behaved as functional or pseudogenic, an earlier analysis of some 600 of the donors relied on high-throughput TCR beta sequencing. Alongside the repertoire data, information on donor age, sex, ethnicity and CMV serostatus was compiled. In a later genetic analysis, genome-wide SNP genotypes for about 65% of the 666 donors were used, and that subset was treated as a discovery cohort. Every repertoire in the discovery cohort had been generated on one and the same sequencing platform. HLA typing covered class I and class II loci at four-digit resolution. Typing coverage varied by locus: roughly 629-640 donors for A, B, C, DRB1 and DQB1; about 520 for DQA1; around 610 for DPA1; under 490 for DPB1. A handful of DR-DQ haplotypes were handled as single units for association and clustering because linkage in the cohort was strong. Among 300 to 450 genotyped donors of the cohort, an average of approximately 240,000 unique TCR beta nucleotide sequences were sequenced per donor, roughly a sixth of them non-productive. Paper-wide results and their limitations: The sequencing pipeline was judged likely to have produced a cluster of highly shared sequence variants as a technical artifact. Seventeen rarely observed V segments, including chromosome 9 orphons, were excluded from the earlier analysis of approximately 600 of the donors because counts were too low. Several of the top co-occurrence clusters appeared to be linked to parvovirus B19, influenza, CMV and Epstein-Barr virus, according to a later analysis. Linkage disequilibrium might explain the correlated functional status among segregating V segments, but an unknown experimental factor could not be ruled out. Assigning TCR associations to individual alleles was difficult when HLA alleles, especially DR and DQ, strongly co-occurred. Compared with the 666-donor mean, donors in an Asian-associated ancestry cluster had fewer N-insertions in productive TCRs, according to a later genetic analysis. The authors suggested that the approach could potentially be extended to other disease states and immunological phenotypes. In both the original and validation cohorts, the classifier was reported to diagnose cytomegalovirus status with high specificity and sensitivity. A later analysis found that HLA-associated TCR beta chains were more clonally expanded and had lower generation probabilities than equally common non-associated chains. In a later analysis, TCR association rates were found to vary across HLA loci, with the most associated TCRs seen for DRB1 alleles and the fewest for HLA-C alleles. A later analysis found that most CMV-associated TCR beta chains appeared HLA-restricted, with HLA associations seemingly driven largely by CMV exposure. A further reported finding was that TCR beta sequences accurately predicted the HLA-A and HLA-B alleles for most subjects in the first cohort. Because some donors lacked HLA typing at each locus, the association tests relied only on the typed subset. In an earlier analysis of some 500 of the donors, most TCR beta V segments appeared in productive rearrangements about 87% or about 30% of the time, broadly matching IMGT annotations. V-gene and J-gene trimming of TCR beta chains was associated with a missense DCLRE1C variant in a later genetic analysis, and the association was replicated in an independent cohort. The only immune exposure information available for the cohort was CMV serostatus. The presence/absence analyses assumed that sequencing depth was roughly uniform across donors, and that assumption may not be true. A few of the identified cytomegalovirus-associated TCR beta chains were confirmed in vitro to be specific for cytomegalovirus antigens. At a false discovery rate of 0.05, a later analysis linked about 16,000 TCR beta sequences to specific HLA alleles. Some IMGT-functional V segments, including TRBV6-2 and TRBV6-3, could not be told apart with the 87-base-pair reads, so those segments were excluded. In this cohort, only TCR beta chains were sequenced, and detectable features were limited by the absence of alpha or paired-chain data. Most TCR sequences were observed very rarely across donors, whereas some public TCRs were present in many individuals. A total of roughly 160 TCR beta chains were listed by the study as associated with cytomegalovirus.

To note about this clone: Its antigen remains undetermined. No much larger clone exists at a distance of one base, and base qualities are not known.

Libraries were made using the immunoSEQ multiplex PCR assay. For the multiplex PCR, a mixture combining 60 forward primers for TCR Vbeta segments and 13 reverse primers for TCR Jbeta segments was used. The CDR3 region of rearranged TCR beta genes was amplified from genomic DNA with a multiplex PCR assay. The amplified TCR beta libraries were sequenced on the Illumina HiSeq System as 87-base-pair reads. Turning to the authors' computational methods: A later analysis counted about 76 million unique TCR beta chains across the 666 repertoires, and around 9.9 million of these chains were shared by at least two donors. A nearest-neighbor algorithm error-corrected the raw reads and collapsed the reads into unique sequences, merging closely related sequences to remove PCR and sequencing errors. To assign V, D and J gene segments, CDR3 sequences were aligned to IMGT reference sequences. For a sequence to be retained, a match of at least six nucleotides to both a V gene segment and a J gene segment was required. A rearrangement was called productive if the CDR3 had no stop codons and remained in frame with V and J, and every other rearrangement was called non-productive. Following IMGT convention, CDR3 was defined as the stretch from the second conserved V-encoded cysteine to the conserved J-encoded phenylalanine. The earlier analysis of roughly 590 of the donors excluded sequences that lacked an unambiguous match to a single V gene segment. In an earlier analysis of approximately 550 of the donors, V segments were called functional above 56.7% productive rearrangements and were called segregating when the between-donor standard deviation exceeded 5%. A statistical classification framework was developed to diagnose cytomegalovirus status using the catalog of TCR beta chain sequences. In a later analysis, TCR nucleotide sequences were compared against IMGT/GENE-DB human TR gene sequences so that V and J genes could be assigned. In a later analysis, CDR3 sequences and most-parsimonious VDJ recombination scenarios were assigned using the TCRdist pipeline. In a later analysis, every TCR beta chain was defined by the combination of its CDR3 amino acid sequence and its V-gene family, and reads without a unique V-gene family were dropped. To address suspected cross-contamination and a sequencing artifact, a later analysis removed 450 to 700 highly shared, low-generation-probability nucleotide sequences. A later analysis calculated a clonal expansion index for each public chain from normalized within-repertoire ranks of inferred template counts. In a later analysis, generation probabilities were computed using a VDJ recombination model fitted to out-of-frame rearrangements, and the results were checked against IGoR. In a later analysis, hypergeometric tests were used to score TCR-TCR, TCR-HLA and TCR-CMV co-occurrence, with a repertoire-size bias correction applied to TCR pairs. To estimate false discovery rates, a later analysis permuted the HLA or CMV assignments 20 times. In a later analysis, co-occurring TCRs were grouped using DBSCAN, with TCRdist sequence similarity added in when clustering inside HLA-allele-positive subsets. Co-occurrence clustering excluded repertoires with fewer than 30,000 or more than 120,000 public chains, plus five with anomalous nucleotide sharing. TCRdb carries this immuneACCESS record with in-frame sequences only. Its versions omit some clonotypes, under half of them owing to an unresolved V gene in the studies checked, with the rest unexplained. V, J and clone size reflect that table, while D and trimming were determined from the DNA. Within this sample are 250,000 or so clones, with more than 75% of them counted one time only. Of the sample, 1% to 1.5% is held by the ten largest clones.

The V and J ends are trimmed by 4 bases and 0 bases, leaving 10 bases between them. CDR1 is given as SGDLS and CDR2 as YYNGEE, both from the germline V gene. The CDR3 has 14 amino acids, counting the end cysteine and phenylalanine. The CDR3 DNA has 42 bases and is translated from base 1. The cohort was made up of under 800 healthy bone marrow donors. All cohort members were sampled while nominally healthy, although unrecorded immune exposures were likely present. Of the 670 or so cohort members, 250 to 300 had positive CMV serostatus and 352 had negative CMV serostatus, and CMV serostatus was not recorded for the donor. Each donor provided a peripheral blood sample, and peripheral blood mononuclear cells were used for TCR beta sequencing. Genomic DNA was extracted from the blood cell samples with the Qiagen DNeasy Blood Extraction Kit.

What was sequenced was PBMCs. The receptor was isolated from a human donor in good health. This chain joins TRBV9 to TRBJ1-1, with the identity of the D gene unclear. The nucleotide sequence reads as follows: TGTGCCAGCAGCAGCGGGTCCCTGAACACTGAAGCTTTCTTT. It specifies CASSSGSLNTEAFF.